This TCR beta chain came from a study of Ad26.COV2.S vaccination and SARS-CoV-2 variants. Overall study: Donor got 5x10^10 or 1x10^11 viral particles of Ad26.COV2.S. Overall study findings and caveats: A substantial breadth of spike-specific CD8+ and CD4+ T cell responses after vaccination has been reported. Vaccine recipients and placebo recipients showed similar non-spike TCR breadth. Total T cell responses, in the TCR breadth and depth analyses, may have been underestimated.

Measured with immunoSEQ multiplex PCR; TCRdb has only the in-frame clones, and not every one. The sample contains roughly 460,000 clones, roughly nine tenths of which appear only once. Treatment in this sample: around 19 received Ad26.COV2.S at low or high dose, single or two shots; 5 received placebo; per-sample allocation not given. At day 63 after the first vaccine or placebo injection, samples were drawn. The trim removed 8 bases at V and 4 bases at J, leaving 14 bases unmatched. Looked up from germline, CDR1 is ENHRY and CDR2 is SYGVKD. The CDR3 is 16 residues long. In regard to this clone: Its cognate antigen is unknown.

The clonotype was recovered from a person aged 18-65 years who received the Ad26.COV2.S COVID-19 vaccine or a placebo. The chain recombines TRBV10-3 with TRBJ1-2, with TRBD1 matching 9 bases. The source was peripheral blood, collected in a trial of Ad26.COV2.S vaccine versus placebo. Here the CDR3 reads CAISGQGSSLTYGYTF. CDR3 sequence (DNA): TGTGCCATCTCCGGACAGGGGTCGTCCCTTACCTATGGCTACACCTTC.